Described below is a single T cell receptor beta chain sequence and its context. Its target is not known. This sample was included in a study of cytomegalovirus exposure and HLA in healthy donors. Use of 60 Vbeta and 13 Jbeta primers characterized the PCR. The method was immunoSEQ multiplex PCR; TCRdb's version includes in-frame clones alone and lacks a portion of them. The sample comprises about 300,000 clones, just over 85% of which are singletons, and less than 4% rests with the top ten. The CDR3 runs 15 residues. Germline V gene lookup returns CDR1 PRHDT and CDR2 FYEKMQ (reference sequence). With 5 bases clipped from V and 3 bases from J, the junction kept 7 bases outside the gene matches. Study results and caveats: The authors confirmed in vitro that three CMV-associated chains were specific for CMV antigens.

This receptor was identified in a man in his forties or fifties in good health and CMV-seropositive. The sequencing input was PBMCs. The chain couples TRBV13 to TRBJ2-5, with 9 bases matching TRBD2. The CDR3 here is CASSTSRTSEETQYF. In DNA form, the CDR3 reads TGTGCCAGCAGCACCTCCAGGACTAGCGAAGAGACCCAGTACTTC.